These 30 T cell receptor beta chains originate from one sample sequenced in a study of cytomegalovirus exposure and HLA in healthy donors. PCR involved 60 Vbeta and 13 Jbeta primers. Sequencing was performed with immunoSEQ multiplex PCR; in TCRdb, only in-frame clones are kept and a portion is missing. This table has 90,000 to 120,000 clones, around 77% appearing once. Sequencing was performed on PBMCs. Receptor source: a man aged 18 to 30 in good health and CMV-seronegative.

This clone occurred once. The V and J genes are TRBV15 and TRBJ2-7, with D perhaps matching TRBD2 (6 bases). Germline V gene sequence: CDR1 LNHNV, CDR2 YYDKDF (reference sequence). Trimming took 0 bases from V and 6 from J, leaving 9 bases between them. There are 13 residues in the CDR3. CDR3 bases: TGTGCCACCAGCAGAGATCCGGGGGTCGAGCAGTACTTC. It yields the protein CATSRDPGVEQYF. Supplemented by reference TRBV15 and TRBJ2-7, the full variable domain reads DAMVIQNPRYQVTQFGKPVTLSCSQTLNHNVMYWYQQKSSQAPKLLFHYYDKDFNNEADTPDNFQSRRPNTSFCFLDIRSPGLGDTAMYLCATSRDPGVEQYFGPGTRLTVT.

This chain uses TRBV25-1 with TRBJ2-7; TRBD1 agrees at 10 bases. The CDR3 sequence is 14 residues long. After removal of 4 bases from V and 5 bases from J, the junction contained 5 bases not matched to a gene. Germline V gives CDR1 MGHDK, CDR2 SYGVNS. The CDR3 DNA sequence: TGTGCCAGCAGTGGCAGGACAGGGGGTAACGAGCAGTACTTC. It codes for CASSGRTGGNEQYF.

The chain uses TRBV19 and TRBJ2-2; TRBD1 agrees at 10 bases. Trimming at V came to 4 bases and at J to 5 bases, leaving 7 bases not matched to a gene. This CDR3 contains 16 residues. Per the germline V gene, CDR1 is LNHDA and CDR2 is SQIVND (reference sequence). The chain's CDR3 is CASSKRQGALTGELFF. The CDR3 DNA reads as TGTGCCAGTAGTAAACGACAGGGGGCCTTAACCGGGGAGCTGTTTTTT.

V gene TRBV5-6 combines with J gene TRBJ2-1, with 13 bases identical to TRBD2. The V segment lost 2 bases and the J segment 10 bases; nucleotides outside the gene matches: 9. CDR1 is SGHDT, CDR2 YYEEEE, per germline. The CDR3 covers 16 residues. CDR3 sequence reads: CASSFSPRLAGGEQFF. The CDR3 coding sequence is TGTGCCAGCAGCTTTTCCCCACGACTAGCGGGGGGCGAGCAGTTCTTC.

V is TRBV7-2 and J is TRBJ1-4; maybe TRBD1 (5 bases). The germline gives CDR1 SGHTA, CDR2 FQGNSA. CDR3 length: 15 residues. Trimming removed 4 bases from V and 4 bases from J, with 13 bases in between. Here the CDR3 DNA reads TGTGCCAGCAGCTCTGGTCCGGGGGATAATGAAAAACTGTTTTTT. It codes for CASSSGPGDNEKLFF.

V is TRBV15 and J is TRBJ2-4; possibly TRBD1 for D (6 bases). Trimming took off 5 bases at V and 8 bases at J, with 10 bases between the two ends. CDR3 length: 12 amino acids. CDR1 LNHNV and CDR2 YYDKDF come from the germline V gene (reference sequence). Here the CDR3 DNA reads TGTGCCACCAGCCGGAAGGGGGACATTCAGTACTTC. Protein: CATSRKGDIQYF.

This chain joins TRBV2 and TRBJ2-3; 12 bases agree with TRBD2. CDR3 length: 15 amino acids. The J segment lost 1 base and the V segment lost 6 bases, leaving 2 bases of the junction unmatched. CDR1 and CDR2 (germline): SNHLY, FYNNEI. The CDR3 spells CASRGLAGRTDTQYF. The CDR3 region has the DNA TGTGCCAGCAGGGGACTAGCGGGCCGCACAGATACGCAGTATTTT.

The table lists this clone with a few counts. The rearrangement links TRBV19 to TRBJ1-5, with TRBD1 matching over 8 bases. Trimming removed 7 bases from V and 6 bases from J; junction bases left unmatched: 5. The length of the CDR3 is 13 residues. Germline CDR1 is LNHDA and CDR2 is SQIVND (reference sequence). DNA for the CDR3: TGTGCCAGTAACATCGACAGGGGTCAGCCCCAGCATTTT. Translating it yields CASNIDRGQPQHF.

This chain uses TRBV5-1 with TRBJ2-2; 12 bases agree with TRBD1. Germline V CDR1 and CDR2: SGHRS, YFSETQ. The CDR3 extends over 17 amino acids. J gave up 5 bases and V 4 bases, and 9 bases lay outside the gene matches. CDR3 sequence reads: CASSPTSGQGATGELFF. The CDR3 region has the DNA TGCGCCAGCAGCCCCACCTCGGGACAGGGGGCGACCGGGGAGCTGTTTTTT.

Turning to this clone: The junction differs from germline at one of its ends, possibly a read error. The chain uses TRBV7-6 and TRBJ2-3; 12 nucleotides agree with TRBD2. CDR3 length: 15 amino acids. Germline V gene data show CDR1 as SGHVS and CDR2 as FNYEAQ. CDR3 loop: CASSLAGGASDTQYF. In DNA, the CDR3 is TGTGCCAGCAGCCTAGCGGGGGGGGCTTCAGATACGCAGTATTTT. Drawing the rest from reference TRBV7-6 and TRBJ2-3, the complete variable domain is GAGVSQSPRYKVTKRGQDVALRCDPISGHVSLYWYRQALGQGPEFLTYFNYEAQQDKSGLPNDRFSAERPEGSISTLTIQRTEQRDSAMYRCASSLAGGASDTQYFGPGTRLTVL.

The chain couples TRBV19 to TRBJ2-5; TRBD1 agrees at 7 bases. The CDR3 is 13 amino acids. Germline V gives CDR1 LNHDA, CDR2 SQIVND (reference sequence). The J segment lost 5 bases and the V segment lost 3 bases, leaving 3 bases of the junction unmatched. CDR3 in DNA: TGTGCCAGTAGTATTTGGGGACAGGAGACCCAGTACTTC. Amino acids: CASSIWGQETQYF.

The V call is TRBV25-1, the J call TRBJ1-2, with 7 bases that match TRBD1. The CDR3 has 14 residues. Germline CDR1 MGHDK, CDR2 SYGVNS. V shed 5 bases and J 5 bases; nucleotides not matched to a gene: 8. CDR3 in DNA: TGTGCCAGCAGTCACGGAGGGACAGCTTATGGCTACACCTTC. It translates to CASSHGGTAYGYTF.

The V and J genes are TRBV6-6 and TRBJ2-3, with TRBD2 as a possible D gene (6 bases). In germline, CDR1 is MNHNY, CDR2 SVGAGI (reference sequence). The V gene lost 7 bases and the J gene lost 1 base, with 15 bases spanning the gap. This CDR3 contains 15 residues. CDR3 coding DNA: TGTGCCAGCACAGCCATGGGCGGGGGCACAGATACGCAGTATTTT. Translation gives CASTAMGGGTDTQYF.

This chain connects TRBV2 to TRBJ1-1, with 7 positions matching TRBD1. The CDR3 contains 16 residues. J was trimmed by 3 bases and V by 6 bases; bases with no gene match: 13. The V gene's germline CDR1 is SNHLY and CDR2 FYNNEI. CDR3 residues: CASRARQGTGYTEAFF. The CDR3 region has the DNA TGTGCCAGCAGGGCTAGACAGGGAACGGGGTACACTGAAGCTTTCTTT.

The chain is built from TRBV20-1 and TRBJ2-1, with D hard to call. In germline, CDR1 is DFQATT, CDR2 SNEGSKA (reference sequence). Trimming took 2 bases from V and 11 from J, leaving 7 bases between them. The CDR3 is 10 residues long. The CDR3 DNA follows: TGCAGTGCTAGAATCCAGAAGCAGTTCTTC. This sequence encodes CSARIQKQFF.

Concerning this clone: The junction departs from the called germline gene at one end, perhaps through a read error. J is TRBJ2-7 and V is TRBV7-3, with a tentative D call TRBD1 (7 bases). CDR1 and CDR2 from the germline V gene are SGHTA and FQGTGA. CDR3 size: 12 residues. The CDR3 loop reads CASSNRGGEQHF. The DNA for the CDR3 is TGTGCCAGCAGCAACAGGGGAGGCGAGCAGCACTTC.

The genes are TRBV5-1 and TRBJ2-7; TRBD2 is a possible D gene (5 bases). In germline, CDR1 is SGHRS, CDR2 YFSETQ. Between the trimmed V and J ends, which lost 4 bases and 1 base, there was a span of 18 bases. The CDR3 length is 16 residues. This CDR3 reads CASSLPDFPESYEQYF. The CDR3 bases are TGCGCCAGCAGCCTGCCGGACTTTCCGGAGTCCTACGAGCAGTACTTC.

The gene calls are TRBV4-2 and TRBJ2-1; tentatively, D is TRBD2 (6 bases). Deletions cut 1 base from V and 9 bases from J, with 16 bases between. Germline CDR1 is LGHNA and CDR2 is YNFKEQ. The CDR3 sequence is 15 residues long. CDR3 in DNA: TGTGCCAGCAGCCAAGCTGACGGGGGATTTGGTGAGCAGTTCTTC. It translates to CASSQADGGFGEQFF.

This rearrangement joins TRBV5-1 to TRBJ2-7; the D is unclear. The germline V gene encodes CDR1 SGHRS and CDR2 YFSETQ. The V end lost 2 bases, the J end lost 6 bases, and 12 bases lay between the germline ends. The CDR3 covers 13 residues. The CDR3 DNA reads as TGCGCCAGCAGCTTCCGGTATCCCGGCGAGCAGTACTTC. Protein: CASSFRYPGEQYF. The whole variable domain, remainder taken from reference TRBV5-1 and TRBJ2-7, is KAGVTQTPRYLIKTRGQQVTLSCSPISGHRSVSWYQQTPGQGLQFLFEYFSETQRNKGNFPGRFSGRQFSNSRSEMNVSTLELGDSALYLCASSFRYPGEQYFGPGTRLTVT.

The V gene is TRBV18, the J gene TRBJ2-2, with 7 bases lining up with TRBD1. Trimming at V came to 6 bases and at J to 6 bases, leaving 10 bases not matched to a gene. Germline V gene sequence: CDR1 KGHSH, CDR2 LQKENI. The CDR3 runs to 15 residues. The CDR3 sequence is CASSPRTGRAGELFF. The CDR3 DNA sequence: TGTGCCAGCTCCCCAAGGACAGGCCGGGCCGGGGAGCTGTTTTTT.

This clone was detected a few times. The chain carries TRBV7-2 and TRBJ1-1; TRBD1 agrees at 8 bases. The CDR3 consists of 13 residues. CDR1 is SGHTA, CDR2 FQGNSA, per germline. Trimming cost V 1 base and J 7 bases; bases outside gene matches: 2. The CDR3 region is CASSLETGGEAFF. CDR3 DNA: TGTGCCAGCAGCTTAGAAACAGGGGGTGAAGCTTTCTTT.

This chain connects TRBV5-1 to TRBJ1-2, with 7 bases lining up with TRBD1. V lost 4 bases, J lost 2 bases, and 5 bases stayed unmatched. CDR1 and CDR2 (germline): SGHRS, YFSETQ. The CDR3 spans 14 residues. For the CDR3, the DNA is TGCGCCAGCAGCGCTGGGGACAGAAACTATGGCTACACCTTC. Its translation is CASSAGDRNYGYTF. The complete variable domain, with remaining parts taken from reference TRBV5-1 and TRBJ1-2, reads KAGVTQTPRYLIKTRGQQVTLSCSPISGHRSVSWYQQTPGQGLQFLFEYFSETQRNKGNFPGRFSGRQFSNSRSEMNVSTLELGDSALYLCASSAGDRNYGYTFGSGTRLTVV.

The chain couples TRBV7-2 to TRBJ2-2; D is ambiguous. CDR1 and CDR2 (germline): SGHTA, FQGNSA. Trimming removed 6 bases from V and 8 bases from J, with 13 bases in between. The CDR3 is 13 residues long. The CDR3 loop is CASRSQRKGELFF. The DNA of the CDR3 is TGTGCCAGCAGGTCCCAGCGTAAGGGGGAGCTGTTTTTT.

This clone came up a few times. The chain joins TRBV7-3 to TRBJ2-1; TRBD1 matches at 7 bases. Germline CDR1 and CDR2: SGHTA and FQGTGA. V shed 3 bases, J shed 8 bases, and the junction held 1 base outside the gene matches. CDR3 length: 12 amino acids. The CDR3 sequence is CASSFTGDEQFF. The DNA for the CDR3 is TGTGCCAGCAGCTTTACAGGGGATGAGCAGTTCTTC.

This chain connects TRBV6-1 to TRBJ2-2; TRBD1 agrees at 7 bases. CDR1 is MNHNS, CDR2 SASEGT, per germline. The CDR3 sequence is 13 residues long. The J segment lost 4 bases and the V segment lost 6 bases, leaving 2 bases of the junction unmatched. CDR3 region: CASSPGGTGELFF. The DNA of the CDR3 is TGTGCCAGCAGCCCAGGGGGCACCGGGGAGCTGTTTTTT.

The chain combines TRBV11-2 with TRBJ2-3; D uncertain. The CDR3 runs 15 residues. V dropped 1 base and J dropped 2 bases, with 10 bases sitting between them. Germline CDR1 is SGHAT and CDR2 is FQNNGV. CDR3 amino acids: CASSLAPISTDTQYF. The CDR3 DNA reads as TGTGCCAGCAGCTTAGCCCCCATTTCCACAGATACGCAGTATTTT. The variable domain in full, completed from reference TRBV11-2 and TRBJ2-3, reads EAGVAQSPRYKIIEKRQSVAFWCNPISGHATLYWYQQILGQGPKLLIQFQNNGVVDDSQLPKDRFSAERLKGVDSTLKIQPAKLEDSAVYLCASSLAPISTDTQYFGPGTRLTVL.

The V and J genes are TRBV28 and TRBJ1-5; maybe TRBD1 (5 bases). In germline, CDR1 is MDHEN, CDR2 SYDVKM. The CDR3 loop spans 15 amino acids. V lost 7 bases and J lost 3, with 16 bases in between. The CDR3 nucleotides are TGTGCCAGCAAAAATGGGGCCTCTTTCAATCAGCCCCAGCATTTT. It translates to CASKNGASFNQPQHF.

The V gene is TRBV4-3, the J gene TRBJ2-6; a weak D match, TRBD1 (5 bases). This CDR3 contains 16 residues. Germline V CDR1 and CDR2: LGHNA, YSLEER. The germline V and J ends were trimmed by 0 bases and 4 bases, with 10 bases remaining between them. CDR3 protein: CASSQDQGRGANVLTF. For the CDR3, the DNA is TGCGCCAGCAGCCAAGATCAGGGCCGCGGGGCCAACGTCCTGACTTTC.

A single count supports this clone. The chain employs TRBV27 and TRBJ1-5; 7 bases are a match to TRBD1. J was trimmed by 4 bases and V by 5 bases; bases with no gene match: 8. Per the germline V gene, CDR1 is MNHEY and CDR2 is SMNVEV (reference sequence). CDR3 length: 15 residues. The CDR3 DNA reads TGTGCCAGCAGTCAGGGACAGCTACTAAATCAGCCCCAGCATTTT. This translates into CASSQGQLLNQPQHF.

V gene TRBV6-6 combines with J gene TRBJ2-1, with a possible D match to TRBD2 (6 bases). The V end lost 2 bases, the J end lost 13 bases, and 21 bases lay between the germline ends. The CDR3 is 15 residues long. Germline CDR1 and CDR2: MNHNY and SVGAGI (reference sequence). CDR3 region: CASSYAGRVAKGQFF. The CDR3 DNA follows: TGTGCCAGCAGTTACGCGGGACGGGTAGCGAAAGGACAGTTCTTC.